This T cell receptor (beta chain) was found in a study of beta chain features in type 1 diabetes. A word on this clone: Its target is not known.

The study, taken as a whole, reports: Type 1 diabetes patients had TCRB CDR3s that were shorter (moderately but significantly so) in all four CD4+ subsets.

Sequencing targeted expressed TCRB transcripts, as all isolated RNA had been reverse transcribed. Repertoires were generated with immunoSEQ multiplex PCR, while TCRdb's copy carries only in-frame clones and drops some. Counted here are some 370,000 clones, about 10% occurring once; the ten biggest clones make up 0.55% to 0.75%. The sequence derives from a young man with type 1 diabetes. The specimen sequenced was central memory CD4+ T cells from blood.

CDR3 DNA sequence: TGTGCCAGCAGCCCCAACTTTGCGGGGGCGGGAGCGGAAAACATTCAGTACTTC. It specifies CASSPNFAGAGAENIQYF. The chain couples TRBV5-4 to TRBJ2-4, with a tentative D call TRBD2 (7 bases). The V gene's germline CDR1 is SGHNT and CDR2 YYREEE (reference sequence). Trimming removed 4 bases from V and 5 bases from J, with 25 bases in between. The CDR3 totals 18 residues.